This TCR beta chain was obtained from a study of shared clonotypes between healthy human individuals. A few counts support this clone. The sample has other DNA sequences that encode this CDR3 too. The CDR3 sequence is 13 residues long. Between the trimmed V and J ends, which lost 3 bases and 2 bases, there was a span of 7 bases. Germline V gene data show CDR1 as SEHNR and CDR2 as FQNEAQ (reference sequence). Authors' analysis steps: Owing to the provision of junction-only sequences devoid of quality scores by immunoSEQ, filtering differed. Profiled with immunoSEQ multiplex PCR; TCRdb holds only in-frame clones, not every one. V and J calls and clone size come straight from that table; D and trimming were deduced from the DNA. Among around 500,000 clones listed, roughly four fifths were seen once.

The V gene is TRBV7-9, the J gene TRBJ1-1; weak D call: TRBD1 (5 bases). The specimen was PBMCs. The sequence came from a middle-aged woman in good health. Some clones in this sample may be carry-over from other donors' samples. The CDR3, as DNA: TGTGCCAGCAGCTTGGGGACTAACACTGAAGCTTTCTTT. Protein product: CASSLGTNTEAFF.